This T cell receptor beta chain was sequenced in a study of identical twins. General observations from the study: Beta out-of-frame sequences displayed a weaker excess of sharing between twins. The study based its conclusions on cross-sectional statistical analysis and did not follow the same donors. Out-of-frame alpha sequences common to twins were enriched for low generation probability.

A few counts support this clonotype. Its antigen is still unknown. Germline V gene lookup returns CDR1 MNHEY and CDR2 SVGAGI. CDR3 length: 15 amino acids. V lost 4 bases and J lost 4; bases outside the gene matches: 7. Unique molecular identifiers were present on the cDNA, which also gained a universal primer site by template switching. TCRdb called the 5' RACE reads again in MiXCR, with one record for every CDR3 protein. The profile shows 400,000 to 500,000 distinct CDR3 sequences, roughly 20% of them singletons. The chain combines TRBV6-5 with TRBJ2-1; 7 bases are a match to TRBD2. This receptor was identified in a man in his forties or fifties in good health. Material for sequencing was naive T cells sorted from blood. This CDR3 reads CASSFGTTKYNEQFF. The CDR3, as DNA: TGTGCCAGCAGTTTCGGGACTACCAAGTACAATGAGCAGTTCTTC.